Given below is one TCR beta chain in context. Vbeta (60) and Jbeta (13) primers were used in the PCR. Repertoires were generated with immunoSEQ multiplex PCR, while TCRdb's copy carries only in-frame clones and drops some. The sample lists roughly 170,000 clones, around 82% seen once, with approximately 13% in the top ten. The data are from a study of cytomegalovirus exposure and HLA in healthy donors. V shed 9 bases and J 5 bases; nucleotides not matched to a gene: 9. This CDR3 is built from 13 residues. CDR1 and CDR2 (germline): LNHDA, SQIVND (reference sequence). The chain has TRBV19 and TRBJ2-5; 7 nucleotides agree with TRBD2. The source of this sequence is a woman aged 45-65 years in good health and CMV-seropositive. The sequenced sample was PBMCs. CDR3 loop: CARAGTGRETQYF. Here the CDR3 DNA reads TGTGCCAGAGCGGGGACGGGTAGGGAGACCCAGTACTTC.